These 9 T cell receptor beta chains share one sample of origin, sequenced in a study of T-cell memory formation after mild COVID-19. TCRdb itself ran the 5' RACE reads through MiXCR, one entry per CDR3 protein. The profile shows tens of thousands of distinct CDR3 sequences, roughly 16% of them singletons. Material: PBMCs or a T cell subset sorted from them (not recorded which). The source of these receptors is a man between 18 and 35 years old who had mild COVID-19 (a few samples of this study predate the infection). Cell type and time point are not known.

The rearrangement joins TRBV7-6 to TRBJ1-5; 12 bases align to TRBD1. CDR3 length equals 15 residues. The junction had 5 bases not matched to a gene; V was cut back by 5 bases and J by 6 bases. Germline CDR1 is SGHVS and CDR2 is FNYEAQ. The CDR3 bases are TGTGCCAGCAGCGCGGGACAGGGGGCGCCTCAGCCCCAGCATTTT. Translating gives CASSAGQGAPQPQHF.

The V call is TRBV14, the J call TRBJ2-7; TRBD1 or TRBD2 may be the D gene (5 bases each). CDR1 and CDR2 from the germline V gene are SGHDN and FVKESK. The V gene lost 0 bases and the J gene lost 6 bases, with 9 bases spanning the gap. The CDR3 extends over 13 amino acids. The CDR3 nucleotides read TGTGCCAGCAGCCAAGAAAGAGGGACCGAGCAGTACTTC. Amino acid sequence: CASSQERGTEQYF. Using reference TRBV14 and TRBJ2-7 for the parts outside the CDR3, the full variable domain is EAGVTQFPSHSVIEKGQTVTLRCDPISGHDNLYWYRRVMGKEIKFLLHFVKESKQDESGMPNNRFLAERTGGTYSTLKVQPAELEDSGVYFCASSQERGTEQYFGPGTRLTVT.

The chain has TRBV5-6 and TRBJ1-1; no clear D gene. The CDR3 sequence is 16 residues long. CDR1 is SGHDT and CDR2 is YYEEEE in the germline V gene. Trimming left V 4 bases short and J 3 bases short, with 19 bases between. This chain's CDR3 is CASSLWLGWEDTEAFF. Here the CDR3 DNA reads TGTGCCAGCAGCCTGTGGCTGGGCTGGGAGGACACTGAAGCTTTCTTT.

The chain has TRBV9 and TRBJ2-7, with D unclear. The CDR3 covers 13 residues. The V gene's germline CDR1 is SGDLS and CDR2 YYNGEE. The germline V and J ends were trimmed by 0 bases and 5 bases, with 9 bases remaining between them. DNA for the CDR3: TGTGCCAGCAGCGTAGTATATCCGGACGAGCAGTACTTC. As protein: CASSVVYPDEQYF.

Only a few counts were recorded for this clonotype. CDR3 amino acids: CASSISPGTGERNTIYF. Written as DNA, the CDR3 is TGTGCCAGCAGCATTTCACCCGGGACAGGGGAAAGGAACACCATATATTTT. This chain links TRBV7-9 with TRBJ1-3, with TRBD1 matching over 10 bases. Unmatched junction bases numbered 14, after V lost 5 bases and J lost 7 bases. This CDR3 contains 17 residues. Germline V CDR1 and CDR2: SEHNR, FQNEAQ (reference sequence).

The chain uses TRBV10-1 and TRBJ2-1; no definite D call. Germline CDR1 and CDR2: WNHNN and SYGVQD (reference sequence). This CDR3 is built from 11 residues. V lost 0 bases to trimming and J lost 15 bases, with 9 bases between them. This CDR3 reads CASSESNLVFF. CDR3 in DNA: TGCGCCAGCAGTGAGTCGAATCTGGTGTTCTTC.

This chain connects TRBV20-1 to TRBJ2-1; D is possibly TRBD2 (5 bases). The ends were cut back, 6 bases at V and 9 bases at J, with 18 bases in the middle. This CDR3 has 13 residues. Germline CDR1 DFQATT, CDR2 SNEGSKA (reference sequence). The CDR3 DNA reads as TGCAGTGCCCCTGGACCTTTTCGGGGTGAGCAGTTCTTC. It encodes CSAPGPFRGEQFF.

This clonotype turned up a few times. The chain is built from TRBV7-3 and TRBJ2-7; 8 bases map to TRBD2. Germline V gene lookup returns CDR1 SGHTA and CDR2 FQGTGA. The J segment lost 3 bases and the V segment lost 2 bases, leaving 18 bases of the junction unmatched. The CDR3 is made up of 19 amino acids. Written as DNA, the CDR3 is TGTGCCAGCAGCTTATCCCCCGAACAGCGGGGGACGGCCTTCTACGAGCAGTACGTC. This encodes CASSLSPEQRGTAFYEQYV.

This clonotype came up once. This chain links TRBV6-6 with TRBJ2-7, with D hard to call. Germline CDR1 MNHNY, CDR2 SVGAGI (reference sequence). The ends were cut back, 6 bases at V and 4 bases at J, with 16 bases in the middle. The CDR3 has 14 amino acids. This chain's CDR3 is CASSPLVDPYEQYV. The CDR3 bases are TGTGCCAGCAGCCCCTTAGTAGACCCGTACGAGCAGTACGTC.